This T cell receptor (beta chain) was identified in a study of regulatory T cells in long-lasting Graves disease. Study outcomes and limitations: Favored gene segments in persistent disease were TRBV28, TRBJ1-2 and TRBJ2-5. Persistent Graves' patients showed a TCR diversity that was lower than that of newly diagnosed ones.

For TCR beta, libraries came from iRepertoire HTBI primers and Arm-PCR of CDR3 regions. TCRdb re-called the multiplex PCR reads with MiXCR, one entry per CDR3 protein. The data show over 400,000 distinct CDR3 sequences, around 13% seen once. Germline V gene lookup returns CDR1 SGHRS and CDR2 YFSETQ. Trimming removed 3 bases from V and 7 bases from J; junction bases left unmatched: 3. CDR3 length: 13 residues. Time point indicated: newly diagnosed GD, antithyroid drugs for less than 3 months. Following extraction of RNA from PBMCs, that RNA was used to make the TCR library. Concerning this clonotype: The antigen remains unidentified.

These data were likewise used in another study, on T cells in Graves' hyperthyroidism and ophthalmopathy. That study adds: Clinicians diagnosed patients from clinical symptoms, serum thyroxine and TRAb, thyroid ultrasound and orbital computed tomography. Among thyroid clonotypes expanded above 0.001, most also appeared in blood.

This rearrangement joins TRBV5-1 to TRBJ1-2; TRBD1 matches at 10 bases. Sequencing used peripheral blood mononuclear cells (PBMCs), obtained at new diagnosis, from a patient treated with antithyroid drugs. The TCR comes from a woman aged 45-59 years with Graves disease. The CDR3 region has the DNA TGCGCCAGCAGCTGGACAGGGGGTATTGGCTACACCTTC. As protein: CASSWTGGIGYTF.